The 11 T cell receptor beta chains listed next were all sequenced from one sample in a study of shared clonotypes between healthy human individuals. TCRdb keeps only in-frame clones here, not all; method: immunoSEQ multiplex PCR. The sample carries millions of clones, 90% to 95% recorded once. CD45RO-negative, CCR7-positively selected cells formed the naive CD8 fraction, excluding terminally differentiated effector memory CD45RA+ cells. Material for sequencing was naive CD8+ T cells from PBMCs. The receptor source for this set is a man younger than 35 in good health. Some clones in this sample may be carry-over from other donors' samples.

This chain links TRBV20-1 with TRBJ1-2; no reliable D call. Germline-derived CDR1 and CDR2 are DFQATT and SNEGSKA (reference sequence). This CDR3 spans 11 amino acids. V was clipped by 3 bases and J by 10 bases, with 12 bases between them. The DNA for the CDR3 is TGCAGTGCTAGGGTTGGCTGGCCCTACACCTTC. Its translation is CSARVGWPYTF.

This sequence joins TRBV12-5 and TRBJ2-7; TRBD1 agrees at 8 bases. This CDR3 comprises 15 residues. The germline V gene has CDR1 LGHNT and CDR2 FRNRAP. The ends lost 7 bases at V and 0 bases at J; junction bases unmatched: 8. CDR3 loop: CASAPRGPSSYEQYF. DNA of the CDR3: TGTGCTAGTGCCCCCAGGGGGCCGAGCTCCTACGAGCAGTACTTC.

For this clone: Other DNA sequences in this specimen translate into the identical CDR3. V gene TRBV19 combines with J gene TRBJ1-1, with 7 bases fitting TRBD1. Trimming removed 5 bases from V and 0 bases from J; junction bases left unmatched: 3. Germline assignment: CDR1 LNHDA and CDR2 SQIVND (reference sequence). CDR3 length equals 14 residues. As DNA, the CDR3 is TGTGCCAGTAGTGTGGGGACAGTGAACACTGAAGCTTTCTTT. Amino acids: CASSVGTVNTEAFF.

This rearrangement joins TRBV19 to TRBJ2-3; 9 positions agree with TRBD2. This CDR3 contains 17 residues. V was clipped by 3 bases and J by 4 bases; unmatched bases: 11. Germline assignment: CDR1 LNHDA and CDR2 SQIVND (reference sequence). In nucleotides, the CDR3 is TGTGCCAGTAGTATCTATTGGCTAGCGGGATCTGCAGATACGCAGTATTTT. Protein: CASSIYWLAGSADTQYF.

J is TRBJ1-5 and V is TRBV19; tentatively, D is TRBD1 (6 bases). Trimming shortened V by 2 bases and J by 0 bases, and 8 bases separated the two germline ends. The CDR3 is made up of 15 amino acids. Germline CDR1 LNHDA, CDR2 SQIVND (reference sequence). The CDR3 DNA reads as TGTGCCAGTAGTATACGGACAGTTAGCAATCAGCCCCAGCATTTT. This translates into CASSIRTVSNQPQHF. The full variable domain, rest sourced from reference TRBV19 and TRBJ1-5, is DGGITQSPKYLFRKEGQNVTLSCEQNLNHDAMYWYRQDPGQGLRLIYYSQIVNDFQKGDIAEGYSVSREKKESFPLTVTSAQKNPTAFYLCASSIRTVSNQPQHFGDGTRLSIL.

The chain recombines TRBV5-1 with TRBJ2-3; TRBD1 matches at 12 bases. This CDR3 region has 14 residues. Trimming took 4 bases from V and 8 from J; bases not matched to a gene: 5. Germline V gene lookup returns CDR1 SGHRS and CDR2 YFSETQ. The CDR3 nucleotides read TGCGCCAGCAGCCCGGGACAGGGGGCCGCTACGCAGTATTTT. This sequence encodes CASSPGQGAATQYF.

DNA for the CDR3: TGTGCCAGCAGCCAAGATATGACCGGACAAGAGACCCAGTACTTC. It yields the protein CASSQDMTGQETQYF. The V gene is TRBV4-2, the J gene TRBJ2-5; D uncertain. CDR1 and CDR2 from the germline V gene are LGHNA and YNFKEQ. V was pared by 0 bases and J by 2 bases, with 10 bases between. The CDR3 length is 15 residues.

The V call is TRBV4-3, the J call TRBJ2-6; D is possibly TRBD1 (6 bases). The CDR3 contains 19 residues. V lost 0 bases, J lost 1 base, and 16 bases lay in between. Germline V gene sequence: CDR1 LGHNA, CDR2 YSLEER. This CDR3 reads CASSQDQYRAYSGANVLTF. In nucleotides, the CDR3 is TGCGCCAGCAGCCAAGATCAGTACAGGGCGTATTCTGGGGCCAACGTCCTGACTTTC.

The chain recombines TRBV7-6 with TRBJ2-1; TRBD2 matches at 9 bases. This CDR3 contains 17 residues. J was trimmed by 4 bases and V by 5 bases; bases with no gene match: 12. Germline CDR1 is SGHVS and CDR2 is FNYEAQ. CDR3 region: CASSPHPSGRSYNEQFF. CDR3 in DNA: TGTGCCAGCAGCCCACATCCAAGCGGGAGGTCTTACAATGAGCAGTTCTTC.

This sequence joins TRBV4-3 and TRBJ2-3; D ambiguous. Germline-derived CDR1 and CDR2 are LGHNA and YSLEER. The ends were cut back, 0 bases at V and 0 bases at J, with 13 bases in the middle. CDR3 length: 17 residues. CDR3 in amino acids: CASSQDAAVASTDTQYF. In DNA, the CDR3 is TGCGCCAGCAGCCAAGATGCGGCGGTAGCTAGCACAGATACGCAGTATTTT.

Written as DNA, the CDR3 is TGTGCCAGCAGCGGTTGGGACAGGGGGGACACCGGGGAGCTGTTTTTT. Protein: CASSGWDRGDTGELFF. V and J are TRBV5-4 and TRBJ2-2; 11 nucleotides align to TRBD1. Per the germline V gene, CDR1 is SGHNT and CDR2 is YYREEE (reference sequence). Trimming at V came to 4 bases and at J to 3 bases, leaving 5 bases not matched to a gene. This CDR3 has 16 residues.